This TCR beta chain was observed in a study of blood T cells in healthy people across ages. Points from the study as a whole: Roughly linearly, TCR beta diversity per million T cells fell as age increased. Both naive CD4+ cell counts and diversity were greater in long-lived donors than in aged donors.

The table lists this clonotype with a few counts. Antigen unknown. At least 7 million PBMCs were isolated per sample. It was with a sample-barcoded 5' primer and a J-beta primer mix that a second PCR of roughly 7 to 12 cycles was run. TCRdb reanalysed the 5' RACE reads using MiXCR and keeps one entry per CDR3 protein. Here the sample spans about 930,000 distinct CDR3 sequences, 25% to 35% being singletons. Trimming removed 6 bases from V and 7 bases from J; junction bases left unmatched: 9. The CDR3 spans 13 residues. Germline CDR1 DFQATT, CDR2 SNEGSKA (reference sequence). This sample also appeared in a second study, on T cells of mothers and their children. Per that study: Added by the second PCR's M1S primer were sample barcodes and 2-4 random nucleotides.

The sample consisted of blood. The V and J genes are TRBV20-1 and TRBJ1-5; 7 nucleotides line up with TRBD1. This receptor was obtained from a woman aged 40 to 50 in good health. The CDR3 reads CSAQATGSQPQHF. In DNA, the CDR3 is TGCAGTGCCCAAGCGACAGGGAGCCAGCCCCAGCATTTT.